This entry features one T cell receptor (beta chain) sequence. It lacks a known antigen. No clone much larger than this one lies a single base away; base qualities are absent. PBMCs were separated by density centrifugation and stained for CD3, CD4 and CD8, after which CD4+ and CD8+ T cells were sorted on a FACSAria. Scalp biopsies and blood samples were obtained from unaffected controls. Library prep was done by the immunoSEQ multiplex PCR assay. RNA was extracted from all samples and reverse transcribed into cDNA as template for TCR sequencing. SuperScript III was used for first-strand cDNA synthesis, primed with a 2:1 mix of oligo-dT and random hexamers. A synthetic immune receptor repertoire was used to measure amplification bias, and any remaining bias was corrected computationally. Concerning the study's data processing: Raw reads were preprocessed to remove errors, and CDR3 was defined according to IMGT conventions as the region from the conserved cysteine to phenylalanine. Clonality was calculated as 1 minus Shannon entropy normalized by log2 of the number of productive unique TCRs. CD4 or CD8 identity of scalp clones was inferred by cross-referencing scalp TCRbeta sequences with sorted blood CD4 and CD8 repertoires. TCRdb took over this immuneACCESS table, retaining in-frame rearrangements with V and J assigned. Such tables are incomplete; in checked studies, under half of the missing clones stem from an unresolved V gene, and the remainder is unexplained. That table supplies the V and J calls and clone size; D and trimming were determined from the DNA. The sample profile shows over 150,000 clones; more than 50% of them were found once. Approximately 4.9% of the sample belongs to the ten largest clones.

This sample was included in a study of CD8+ T cells in alopecia areata (dated by TCRdb to between 2017 and 2018). Some background on the complete study: In both human patients and the C3H/HeJ mouse model, the study applied high-throughput TCRbeta sequencing to look at T cell clonal expansion in alopecia areata. Scalp clonality was compared across normal scalp (n=4), patchy alopecia areata scalp (n=8), and alopecia totalis/universalis scalp (n=8). In humans, TCRbeta sequencing was performed on scalp tissue and on sorted CD4+ and CD8+ peripheral blood T cells from healthy controls and from patients with patchy or totalis/universalis alopecia areata. Amplification of TCRbeta CDR3 regions was done by immunoSEQ multiplex PCR using 35 Vbeta forward primers and 13 Jbeta reverse primers. RNA was extracted with the PAXgene miRNA kit for fixed scalp, the miRNeasy kit for PBMCs, and the RNeasy kit for mouse skin.

Points the paper makes about the study in general: Compared with normal scalp, lesional scalp had higher clonality and more expanded CD8+ clones, particularly in alopecia totalis/universalis, a pattern that suggests antigenic drive. Resident alphabeta T cells in normal human skin are also sequenced, complicating scalp TCR repertoire analysis, unlike mouse skin dominated by gammadelta T cells. Compared with mice, TCR sequences shared between patients were less clear, possibly partly because of HLA diversity across the patient population.

The CDR3 contains 13 residues, cysteine and phenylalanine counted. The kept DNA is CDR3 alone, 39 bases in frame from the first base. Trimming removed 5 bases from V and 10 bases from J, leaving 12 bases between the germline ends. Based on the germline V gene, the CDR1 and CDR2 sequences are MGHDK and SYGVNS. Here the chain combines TRBV25-1 and TRBJ1-6; no D gene can be assigned with confidence. This sequence originates from a human donor in good health. The material sequenced was CD8+ T cells sorted from blood. This receptor carries the CDR3 CASSTFKGSPLHF. The sequenced DNA is TGTGCCAGCAGTACATTTAAAGGATCACCCCTCCACTTT. Reference TRBV25-1 and TRBJ1-6 proteins supply the regions before and after the CDR3; the full variable domain is: EADIYQTPRYLVIGTGKKITLECSQTMGHDKMYWYQQDPGMELHLIHYSYGVNSTEKGDLSSESTVSRIRTEHFPLTLESARPSHTSQYLCASSTFKGSPLHFGNGTRLTVT.